This T cell receptor (beta chain) was captured in a study of T cells after yellow fever vaccination. Via MiXCR, TCRdb re-called the 5' RACE reads, giving one row per CDR3 protein. The sample holds 170,000 or so distinct CDR3 sequences, approximately 6.2% seen once. V lost 3 bases and J lost 4; bases outside the gene matches: 6. The germline V gene encodes CDR1 SGHTA and CDR2 FQGNSA. CDR3 length: 15 residues. This clonotype was seen repeatedly, ten times or more. J is TRBJ2-3 and V is TRBV7-2, with 8 bases that match TRBD2. This clonotype was sampled from a young man who received the YFV17D yellow fever vaccine. This sample comprised CD4+ T cells sorted from PBMCs, obtained on the day of the first yellow fever vaccination. The CDR3 spells CASSFRLASPDTQYF. The CDR3 DNA reads TGTGCCAGCAGCTTCAGACTAGCGTCCCCAGATACGCAGTATTTT.